This TCR beta chain derives from a study of T cell changes during pregnancy in multiple sclerosis. The J segment lost 6 bases and the V segment lost 5 bases, leaving 6 bases of the junction unmatched. The germline V gene encodes CDR1 SGHTA and CDR2 FQGTGA. CDR3 length: 16 residues. Sequenced by immunoSEQ multiplex PCR; TCRdb stores in-frame clones only, minus some. Among 110,000 or so clones listed, roughly 92% were seen once. This receptor was identified in a female donor with multiple sclerosis, enrolled in a pregnancy study. V and J are TRBV7-3 and TRBJ2-2; 13 bases are a match to TRBD2. The source material was peripheral blood, sampled before pregnancy. In nucleotides, the CDR3 is TGTGCCAGCAGCCTAGGGACTAGCGGGACGGCCGGGGAGCTGTTTTTT. Its protein is CASSLGTSGTAGELFF.